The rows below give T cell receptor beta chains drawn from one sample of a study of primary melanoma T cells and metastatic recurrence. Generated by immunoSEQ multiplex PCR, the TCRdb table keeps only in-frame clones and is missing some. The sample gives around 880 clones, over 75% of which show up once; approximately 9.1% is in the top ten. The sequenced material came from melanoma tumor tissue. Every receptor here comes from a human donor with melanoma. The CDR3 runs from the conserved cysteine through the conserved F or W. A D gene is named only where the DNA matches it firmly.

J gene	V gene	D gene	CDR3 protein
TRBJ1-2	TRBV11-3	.	CASSLGGGEGDYGYTF
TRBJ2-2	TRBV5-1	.	CASSLKDSNTGELFF
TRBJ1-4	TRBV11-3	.	CASSLEAGATNEKLFF
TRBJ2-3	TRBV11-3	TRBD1	CASSQATQGAATDTQYF
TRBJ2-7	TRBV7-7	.	CASSLVGSGYEQYF
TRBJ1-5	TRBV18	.	CASSPPNQPQHF
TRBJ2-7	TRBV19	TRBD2	CASSGPSGSGYEQYF
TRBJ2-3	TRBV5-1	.	CASSRRSAGQTSTDTQYF
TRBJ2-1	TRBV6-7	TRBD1	CASSKDRDAFF
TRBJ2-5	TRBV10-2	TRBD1	CATSGDREETQYF
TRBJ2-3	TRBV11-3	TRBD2	CASSHPGLVTDTQYF
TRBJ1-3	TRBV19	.	CASSLHRVGLSGNTIYF
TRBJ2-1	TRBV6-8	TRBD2	CASSSAGARNEQFF
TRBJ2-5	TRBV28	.	CASSTLRGAETQYF
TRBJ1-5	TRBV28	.	CASSWRGGNQPQHF
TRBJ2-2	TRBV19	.	CASSRRGVDTGELFF
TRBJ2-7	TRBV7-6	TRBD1	CASSPGQGADYEQYF
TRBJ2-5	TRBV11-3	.	CASSSSGFKETQYF
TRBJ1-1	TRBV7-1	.	CASSRTRNTEAFF
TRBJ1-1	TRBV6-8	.	CASSAAMNTEAFF
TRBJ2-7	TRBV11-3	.	CASSLGGHIPTYEQYF
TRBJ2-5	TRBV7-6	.	CASSGPGLAETQYF
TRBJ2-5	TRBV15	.	CATSRGVLTGYQETQYF
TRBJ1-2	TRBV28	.	CASSDDGKGYTF